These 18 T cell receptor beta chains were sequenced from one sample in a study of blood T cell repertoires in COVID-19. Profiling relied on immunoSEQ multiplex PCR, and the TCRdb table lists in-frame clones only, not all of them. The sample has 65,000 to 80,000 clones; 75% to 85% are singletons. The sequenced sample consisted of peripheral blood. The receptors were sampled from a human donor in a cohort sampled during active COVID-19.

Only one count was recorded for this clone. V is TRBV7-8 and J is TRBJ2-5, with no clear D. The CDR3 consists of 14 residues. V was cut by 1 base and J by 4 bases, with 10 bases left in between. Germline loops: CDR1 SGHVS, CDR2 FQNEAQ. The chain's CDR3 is CASSLVGSRETQYF. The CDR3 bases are TGTGCCAGCAGCTTAGTGGGCTCCCGAGAGACCCAGTACTTC.

CDR3 bases: TGTGCCAGCAGCTTACTCCTAGCGGGGGGCAGAGAGACCCAGTACTTC. This sequence encodes CASSLLLAGGRETQYF. This chain connects TRBV7-6 to TRBJ2-5; 11 bases are a match to TRBD2. The CDR3 is 16 residues long. Losses at the gene ends were 2 bases for V and 4 bases for J; bases not matched to a gene: 6. Germline CDR1 is SGHVS and CDR2 is FNYEAQ.

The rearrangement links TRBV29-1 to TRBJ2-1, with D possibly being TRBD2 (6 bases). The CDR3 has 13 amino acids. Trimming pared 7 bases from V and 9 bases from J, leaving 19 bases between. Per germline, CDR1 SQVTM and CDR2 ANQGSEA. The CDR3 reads CSASPTSGGEQFF. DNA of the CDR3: TGCAGCGCCTCCCCGACTAGTGGCGGTGAGCAGTTCTTC.

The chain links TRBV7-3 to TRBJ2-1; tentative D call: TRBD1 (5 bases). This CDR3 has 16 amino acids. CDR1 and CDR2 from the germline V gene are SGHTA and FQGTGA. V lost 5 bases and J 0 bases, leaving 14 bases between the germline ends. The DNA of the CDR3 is TGTGCCAGCAGCCCGCCGGGTGGGGCCTCCTACAATGAGCAGTTCTTC. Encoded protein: CASSPPGGASYNEQFF.

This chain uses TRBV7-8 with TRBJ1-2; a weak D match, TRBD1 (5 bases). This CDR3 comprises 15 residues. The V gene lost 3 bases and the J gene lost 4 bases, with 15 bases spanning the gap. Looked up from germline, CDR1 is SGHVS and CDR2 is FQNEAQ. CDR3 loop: CASSLGLWGGYGYTF. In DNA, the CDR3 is TGTGCCAGCAGCTTGGGGCTCTGGGGAGGCTATGGCTACACCTTC.

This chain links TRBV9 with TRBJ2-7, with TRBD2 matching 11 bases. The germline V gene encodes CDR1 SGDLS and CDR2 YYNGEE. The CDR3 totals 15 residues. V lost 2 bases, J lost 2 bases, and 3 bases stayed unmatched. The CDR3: CASSVASGGPYEQYF. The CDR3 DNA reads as TGTGCCAGCAGCGTCGCTAGCGGGGGGCCCTACGAGCAGTACTTC.

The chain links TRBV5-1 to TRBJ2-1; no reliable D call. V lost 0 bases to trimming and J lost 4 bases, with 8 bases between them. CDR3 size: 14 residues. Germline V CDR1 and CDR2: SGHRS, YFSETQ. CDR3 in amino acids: CASSLDPRYNEQFF. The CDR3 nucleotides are TGCGCCAGCAGCTTGGATCCCAGATACAATGAGCAGTTCTTC.

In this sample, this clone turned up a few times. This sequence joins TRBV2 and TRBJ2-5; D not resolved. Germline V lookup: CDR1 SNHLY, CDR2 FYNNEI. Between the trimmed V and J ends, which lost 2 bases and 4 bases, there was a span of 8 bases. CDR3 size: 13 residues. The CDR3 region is CASSEPPGETQYF. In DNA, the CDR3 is TGTGCCAGCAGTGAACCCCCAGGAGAGACCCAGTACTTC. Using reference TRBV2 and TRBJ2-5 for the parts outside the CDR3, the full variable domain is EPEVTQTPSHQVTQMGQEVILRCVPISNHLYFYWYRQILGQKVEFLVSFYNNEISEKSEIFDDQFSVERPDGSNFTLKIRSTKLEDSAMYFCASSEPPGETQYFGPGTRLLVL.

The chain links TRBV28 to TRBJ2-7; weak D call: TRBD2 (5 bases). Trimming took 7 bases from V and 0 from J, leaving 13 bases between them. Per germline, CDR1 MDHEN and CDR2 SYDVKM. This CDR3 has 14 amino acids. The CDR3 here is CASIPVGSSYEQYF. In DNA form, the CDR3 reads TGTGCCAGCATCCCGGTGGGGAGCTCCTACGAGCAGTACTTC.

CDR3 protein: CASSLAGRGTYNEQFF. The CDR3 nucleotides are TGTGCCAGCAGCTTAGCAGGACGGGGAACTTACAATGAGCAGTTCTTC. This chain joins TRBV11-2 and TRBJ2-1, with D perhaps matching TRBD2 (5 bases). The length of the CDR3 is 16 residues. Trimming cost V 1 base and J 4 bases, with 14 bases left between them. The germline gives CDR1 SGHAT, CDR2 FQNNGV.

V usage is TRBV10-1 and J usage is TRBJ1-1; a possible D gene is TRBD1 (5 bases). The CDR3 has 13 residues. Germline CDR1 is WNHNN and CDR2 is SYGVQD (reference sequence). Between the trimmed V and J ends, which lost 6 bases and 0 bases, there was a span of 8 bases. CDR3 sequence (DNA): TGCGCCAGCAGGCAGGGTTTGAACACTGAAGCTTTCTTT. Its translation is CASRQGLNTEAFF.

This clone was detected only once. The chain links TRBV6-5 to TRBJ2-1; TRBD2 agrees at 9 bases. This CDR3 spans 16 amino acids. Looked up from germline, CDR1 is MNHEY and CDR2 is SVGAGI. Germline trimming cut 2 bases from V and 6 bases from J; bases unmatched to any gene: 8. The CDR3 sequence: CASSYTAAGGPNEQFF. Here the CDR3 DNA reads TGTGCCAGCAGTTACACTGCAGCGGGGGGCCCCAATGAGCAGTTCTTC.

The CDR3 DNA reads as TGCGCCAGCAGTATAGCGGGGGGGCATGAGCAGTTCTTC. Protein: CASSIAGGHEQFF. This sequence joins TRBV5-1 and TRBJ2-1; 11 bases fit TRBD2. The CDR3 loop spans 13 amino acids. Germline V gene lookup returns CDR1 SGHRS and CDR2 YFSETQ. V dropped 5 bases and J dropped 8; count of bases not matched to a gene: 3. Filled out from reference TRBV5-1 and TRBJ2-1, the complete variable domain reads KAGVTQTPRYLIKTRGQQVTLSCSPISGHRSVSWYQQTPGQGLQFLFEYFSETQRNKGNFPGRFSGRQFSNSRSEMNVSTLELGDSALYLCASSIAGGHEQFFGPGTRLTVL.

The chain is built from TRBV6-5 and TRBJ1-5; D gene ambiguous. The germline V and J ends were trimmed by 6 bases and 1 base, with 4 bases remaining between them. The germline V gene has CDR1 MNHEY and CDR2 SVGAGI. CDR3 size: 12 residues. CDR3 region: CASSLSNQPQHF. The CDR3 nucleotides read TGTGCCAGCAGCCTCAGCAATCAGCCCCAGCATTTT.

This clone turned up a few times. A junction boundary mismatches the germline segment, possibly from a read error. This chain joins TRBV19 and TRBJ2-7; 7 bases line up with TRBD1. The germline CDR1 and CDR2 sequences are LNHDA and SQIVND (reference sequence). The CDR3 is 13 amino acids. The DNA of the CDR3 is TGTGCCAGTAGTATGAGACAGGGAAGGGACCAGAACTTC. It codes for CASSMRQGRDQNF.

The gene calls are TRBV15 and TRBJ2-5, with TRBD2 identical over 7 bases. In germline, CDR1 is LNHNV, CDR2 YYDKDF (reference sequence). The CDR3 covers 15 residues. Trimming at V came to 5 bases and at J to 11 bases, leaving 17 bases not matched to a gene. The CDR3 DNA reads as TGTGCCACCAGCGGAGCGGGACTCCGCCTCACCTGGCAGTACTTC. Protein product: CATSGAGLRLTWQYF.

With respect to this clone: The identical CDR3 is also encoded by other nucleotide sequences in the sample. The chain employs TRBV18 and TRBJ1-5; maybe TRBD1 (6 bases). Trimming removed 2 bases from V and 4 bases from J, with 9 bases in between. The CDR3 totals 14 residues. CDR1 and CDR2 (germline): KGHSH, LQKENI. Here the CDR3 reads CASSPGQPNQPQHF. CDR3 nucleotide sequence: TGTGCCAGCTCACCAGGACAGCCTAATCAGCCCCAGCATTTT.

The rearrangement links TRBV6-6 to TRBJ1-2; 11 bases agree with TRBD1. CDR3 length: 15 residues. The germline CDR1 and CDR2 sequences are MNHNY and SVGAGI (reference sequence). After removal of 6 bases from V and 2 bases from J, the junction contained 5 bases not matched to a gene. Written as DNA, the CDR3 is TGTGCCAGCAGGGCCGGGACAGGGGGAAACTATGGCTACACCTTC. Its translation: CASRAGTGGNYGYTF.